Listed below are T cell receptor beta chains from one sample, sequenced in a study of cytomegalovirus exposure and HLA in healthy donors. Sequencing was performed with immunoSEQ multiplex PCR; in TCRdb, only in-frame clones are kept and a portion is missing. Its clone listing holds fewer than 130,000 clones. Input material: PBMCs. Every receptor here comes from a man between 45 and 60 years old in good health and CMV-seronegative. Both conserved end residues are part of each CDR3. The D gene is left open where the match is weak.

NA	TRBV4-3	TRBJ1-1	TGCGCCAGCAGCCAAGGACCGGGCTCGGGGGTCACTGAAGCTTTCTTT	CASSQGPGSGVTEAFF
NA	TRBV28	TRBJ1-1	TGTGCCAGCAGTTTATTCCCTTTGAGACAGAAGGATGAAGCTTTCTTT	CASSLFPLRQKDEAFF
NA	TRBV25-1	TRBJ1-3	TGTGCCAGCAGTGAATGGAGGGGTAGTGGAAACACCATATATTTT	CASSEWRGSGNTIYF
TRBD2	TRBV7-6	TRBJ2-2	TGTGCCAGCAGCCCTTATGGGACTAGCGGCACCGGGGAGCTGTTTTTT	CASSPYGTSGTGELFF
NA	TRBV4-1	TRBJ1-1	TGCGCCAGCAGCCAAGAGCCGCCAGAAAAGAACACTGAAGCTTTCTTT	CASSQEPPEKNTEAFF
NA	TRBV18	TRBJ1-2	TGTGCCAGCTCACCCCCGCAAGGGGGGGGCAGCTATGGCTACACCTTC	CASSPPQGGGSYGYTF
NA	TRBV10-3	TRBJ1-2	TGTGCCATCAGTGAGTCGAGAGACAGCGATATTGGCTACACCTTC	CAISESRDSDIGYTF
NA	TRBV18	TRBJ2-7	TGTGCCAGCTCACGTGCGGAGACCTACGAGCAGTACTTC	CASSRAETYEQYF
TRBD2	TRBV4-1	TRBJ2-1	TGCGCCAGCAGCCAAGGTTATAGCGGGGCTTACAATGAGCAGTTCTTC	CASSQGYSGAYNEQFF
TRBD2	TRBV7-9	TRBJ2-5	TGTGCCAGCAGCTTAGTGGCGGGAGGTGAGACCCAGTACTTC	CASSLVAGGETQYF
NA	TRBV19	TRBJ1-3	TGTGCCAGTAGCCCCTGGGGAGGCGCTGGAAACACCATATATTTT	CASSPWGGAGNTIYF
TRBD1	TRBV5-1	TRBJ2-1	TGCGCCAGCAGCTCGGACAGGGCAACTTACAATGAGCAGTTCTTC	CASSSDRATYNEQFF
NA	TRBV5-4	TRBJ1-2	TGTGCCAGCAGCTTGGCCTCTGGGACAACTAACTATGGCTACACCTTC	CASSLASGTTNYGYTF
NA	TRBV5-5	TRBJ1-1	TGTGCCAGCAGCTCATCACCTACGGGATTTGGCACTGAAGCTTTCTTT	CASSSSPTGFGTEAFF
NA	TRBV7-9	TRBJ2-1	TGTGCCAGCAGCCAAGGCAGGGAAATAAACAATGAGCAGTTCTTC	CASSQGREINNEQFF
NA	TRBV19	TRBJ2-5	TGTGCCAGTAGTATTGGAGACTCGGGGAAGACCCAGTACTTC	CASSIGDSGKTQYF
NA	TRBV5-1	TRBJ2-1	TGCGCCAGCAGCTCCGCAAGGAGCTCCTACAATGAGCAGTTCTTC	CASSSARSSYNEQFF
NA	TRBV12-5	TRBJ2-7	TGTGCTAGTGGAAACCCTCCAACAGGGCCCAGCTCCTACGAGCAGTACTTC	CASGNPPTGPSSYEQYF
TRBD1	TRBV28	TRBJ2-5	TGTGCCAGCAGTTTCCGGACAGGGGATCAGACCCAGTACTTC	CASSFRTGDQTQYF
TRBD1	TRBV27	TRBJ1-1	TGTGCCAGCAGCTCTTACGTGGACAGGGGTCCCCGTGAGAACACTGAAGCTTTCTTT	CASSSYVDRGPRENTEAFF
TRBD1	TRBV5-1	TRBJ2-5	TGCGCCAGCAGCCAAGGACAGGACGTAGAGACCCAGTACTTC	CASSQGQDVETQYF
TRBD1	TRBV19	TRBJ1-5	TGTGCCAGTAGTCCCGGGACAGGGGCTGGGAATCAGCCCCAGCATTTT	CASSPGTGAGNQPQHF
TRBD1	TRBV30	TRBJ1-2	TGTGCCTGGAGTGCCGACAGGGGAGTCTATGGCTACACCTTC	CAWSADRGVYGYTF
NA	TRBV7-9	TRBJ2-2	TGTGCCAGCAGGGTCGGCCGGACTACGAACACCGGGGAGCTGTTTTTT	CASRVGRTTNTGELFF
NA	TRBV19	TRBJ1-2	TGTGCCAGTAGTTTTTCGACAGGCATCGATTTTGGCTACACCTTC	CASSFSTGIDFGYTF
NA	TRBV19	TRBJ1-1	TGTGCCACCACAGGACCCGTTCGGACTGAAGCTTTCTTT	CATTGPVRTEAFF
TRBD2	TRBV7-2	TRBJ2-7	TGTGCCAGCAGCCCCAGAAGCGGGGGGGTGACCTACGAGCAGTACTTC	CASSPRSGGVTYEQYF
TRBD1	TRBV5-4	TRBJ1-2	TGTGCCAGCAGCTACCGACAGGGATGGAACTATGGCTACACCTTC	CASSYRQGWNYGYTF
TRBD2	TRBV5-6	TRBJ2-7	TGTGCCAGCAGCTTGACTAGCGGGAGGACGAACGACGAGCAGTACTTC	CASSLTSGRTNDEQYF
NA	TRBV5-1	TRBJ1-1	TGCGCCAGCAGCTTGTCAGGGGACGGCACTGAAGCTTTCTTT	CASSLSGDGTEAFF
TRBD2	TRBV6-1	TRBJ2-3	TGTGCCAGCATACGAGCGGGAGCCGCAGATACGCAGTATTTT	CASIRAGAADTQYF
NA	TRBV29-1	TRBJ2-1	TGCAGCGCCGGGGGGCATTACAATGAGCAGTTCTTC	CSAGGHYNEQFF
TRBD1	TRBV5-1	TRBJ2-7	TGCGCCAGCAGCTTGGAAAAGGGGGCCTCCTACGAGCAGTACTTC	CASSLEKGASYEQYF
TRBD2	TRBV29-1	TRBJ2-1	TGCAGCGTTGTAGTAGCGGGAGGGCCCTACAATGAGCAGTTCTTC	CSVVVAGGPYNEQFF
TRBD1	TRBV29-1	TRBJ2-1	TGCAGCGTTCAGGGGGCCGATTACAATGAGCAGTTCTTC	CSVQGADYNEQFF
NA	TRBV27	TRBJ1-2	TGTGCCAGCAGTTTATGGCAGGGGTATGGCTACACCTTC	CASSLWQGYGYTF
TRBD1	TRBV6-1	TRBJ1-2	TGTGCCAGCAGTGCGGAAGTAAGACAGGGGAATGGCTACACCTTC	CASSAEVRQGNGYTF
TRBD2	TRBV4-1	TRBJ2-2	TGCGCCAGCAGCCAAGAAACTAGCGGAAACACCGGGGAGCTGTTTTTT	CASSQETSGNTGELFF
TRBD2	TRBV5-1	TRBJ2-1	TGCGCCAGCAGCCTTGGGACTAGCGGGGCCTACAATGAGCAGTTCTTC	CASSLGTSGAYNEQFF
TRBD1	TRBV5-1	TRBJ1-1	TGCGCCAGCAGCTCAGGGACAGCAGTTGAAGCTTTCTTT	CASSSGTAVEAFF
TRBD1	TRBV7-9	TRBJ1-2	TGTGCCAGCAGCTTGGCAGGGGGCAATTTTGGCTACACCTTC	CASSLAGGNFGYTF
TRBD1	TRBV15	TRBJ1-1	TGTGCCACCAGCAGAGGGGGAGAGGGGGCAACTGAAGCTTTCTTT	CATSRGGEGATEAFF
NA	TRBV5-1	TRBJ2-2	TGCGCCAGCAGCTTGTCATCAAGCGCTGGGGGGGAGCTGTTTTTT	CASSLSSSAGGELFF
NA	TRBV7-2	TRBJ2-5	TGTGCCAGCAGCGCCAGACAGCAAGAGACCCAGTACTTC	CASSARQQETQYF
NA	TRBV7-2	TRBJ1-4	TGTGCCAGCAGCCCAGGGGTAGTATTCGATGAAAAACTGTTTTTT	CASSPGVVFDEKLFF
TRBD1	TRBV9	TRBJ2-3	TGTGCCAGCAGCGCCTACAGGGGTGGGAGCACAGATACGCAGTATTTT	CASSAYRGGSTDTQYF
TRBD1	TRBV7-2	TRBJ1-2	TGTGCCAGCAGCTTAGCGGGACAGGGATTCTATGGCTACACCTTC	CASSLAGQGFYGYTF
TRBD2	TRBV5-6	TRBJ2-5	TGTGCCAGCAGCACTATAGCGGGAGTTCAAGAGACCCAGTACTTC	CASSTIAGVQETQYF
NA	TRBV18	TRBJ1-1	TGTGCCAGCTCACCCGCGGCGGGGAACACTGAAGCTTTCTTT	CASSPAAGNTEAFF
NA	TRBV27	TRBJ1-5	TGTGCCAGCAGAGATACCGCCAGGTCCTATAGCAATCAGCCCCAGCATTTT	CASRDTARSYSNQPQHF
NA	TRBV4-3	TRBJ2-7	TGCGCCAGCAGCCCACGAAGCGCTTCGTACGAGCAGTACTTC	CASSPRSASYEQYF
TRBD1	TRBV6-6	TRBJ2-2	TGTGCCAGCAGTTCCCTGACCGGGACAGGGGCCGGGGAGCTGTTTTTT	CASSSLTGTGAGELFF
TRBD1	TRBV9	TRBJ1-1	TGTGCCAGCAGCGATGGACAGGGGACTAAGAACACTGAAGCTTTCTTT	CASSDGQGTKNTEAFF
TRBD1	TRBV4-3	TRBJ2-2	TGCGCCAGCAGCTCCACCCCGGGACAGGGACCGTCGGGTTCGAACACCGGGGAGCTGTTTTTT	CASSSTPGQGPSGSNTGELFF
NA	TRBV7-9	TRBJ2-5	TGTGCCAGCAGCCCTAGGGGGCTAGCGCCCACTGGGGCCCAGTACTTC	CASSPRGLAPTGAQYF
NA	TRBV18	TRBJ2-7	TGTGCCAGCTCACCGGCTGGAGGGGCCGAGCAGTACTTC	CASSPAGGAEQYF
NA	TRBV4-3	TRBJ2-3	TGCGCCAGCAGCCACAGAAACACAGATACGCAGTATTTT	CASSHRNTDTQYF
NA	TRBV11-2	TRBJ1-5	TGTGCCAGCAGCCACATCGGGCAGCCCCAGCATTTT	CASSHIGQPQHF
NA	TRBV2	TRBJ1-2	TGTGCCAGCAGTGAAGGGCCAACTAACTATGGCTACACCTTC	CASSEGPTNYGYTF
NA	TRBV7-9	TRBJ1-1	TGTGCCAGCAGCTTTTCAGGGGACGGCACTGAAGCTTTCTTT	CASSFSGDGTEAFF